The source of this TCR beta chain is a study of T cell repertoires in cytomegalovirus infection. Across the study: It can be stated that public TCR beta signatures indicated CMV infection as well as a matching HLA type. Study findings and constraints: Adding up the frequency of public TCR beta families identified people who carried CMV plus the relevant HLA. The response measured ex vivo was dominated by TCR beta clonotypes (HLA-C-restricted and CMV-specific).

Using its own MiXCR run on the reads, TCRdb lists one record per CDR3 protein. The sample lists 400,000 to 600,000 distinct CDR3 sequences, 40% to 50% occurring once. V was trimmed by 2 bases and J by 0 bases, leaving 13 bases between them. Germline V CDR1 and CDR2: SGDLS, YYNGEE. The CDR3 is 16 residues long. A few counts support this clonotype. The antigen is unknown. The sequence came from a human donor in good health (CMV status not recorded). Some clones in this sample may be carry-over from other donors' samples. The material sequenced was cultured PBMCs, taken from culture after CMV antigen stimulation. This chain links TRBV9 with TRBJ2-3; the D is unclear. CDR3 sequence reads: CASSVPVQGSTDTQYF. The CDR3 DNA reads TGTGCCAGCAGCGTTCCGGTTCAAGGGAGCACAGATACGCAGTATTTT.